The rows below give T cell receptor beta chains drawn from one sample of a study of T cells in Graves' hyperthyroidism and ophthalmopathy. TCRdb called the multiplex PCR reads again in MiXCR, with one record for every CDR3 protein. The sample carries about 840,000 distinct CDR3 sequences, around 38% recorded once. What was sequenced was blood. Every receptor here comes from a man between 18 and 35 years old with Graves' hyperthyroidism. Both conserved end residues are part of each CDR3. Fields, in order: V gene, CDR3 length, D gene, J gene, CDR3 protein. A D gene is named only where the DNA matches it firmly.

V: TRBV11-2
length: 12
D: .
J: TRBJ1-1
CDR3: CAGSSRTVEAFF

V: TRBV5-1
length: 15
D: .
J: TRBJ2-6
CDR3: CASSYSNSGANVLTF

V: TRBV7-8
length: 14
D: .
J: TRBJ1-1
CDR3: CASRPGTMNTEAFF

V: TRBV19
length: 14
D: TRBD1
J: TRBJ1-1
CDR3: CASSRTGGLTEAFF

V: TRBV4-1
length: 13
D: TRBD2
J: TRBJ2-7
CDR3: CASSQGLAREQYF

V: TRBV19
length: 12
D: .
J: TRBJ1-2
CDR3: CASMSPYYGYTF

V: TRBV29-1
length: 16
D: TRBD1
J: TRBJ1-1
CDR3: CSVYRLTGGGGTEAFF

V: TRBV7-9
length: 14
D: .
J: TRBJ1-1
CDR3: CASQLTQVNTEAFF

V: TRBV7-6
length: 13
D: .
J: TRBJ2-2
CDR3: CASSRDNPGELLF

V: TRBV20-1
length: 13
D: .
J: TRBJ2-2
CDR3: CSASSGNTGELFF

V: TRBV29-1
length: 12
D: .
J: TRBJ1-2
CDR3: CSSTGRDYGYTF

V: TRBV7-2
length: 16
D: .
J: TRBJ1-5
CDR3: CASSLAPAGVGQPQHF

V: TRBV5-1
length: 19
D: TRBD2
J: TRBJ2-7
CDR3: CASSLFGTSGRARPYEQYF

V: TRBV4-3
length: 14
D: .
J: TRBJ2-7
CDR3: CASSQDHGGPEQYF

V: TRBV12-3/TRBV12-4
length: 13
D: .
J: TRBJ2-7
CDR3: CASSYGDIYEQYF

V: TRBV20-1
length: 11
D: .
J: TRBJ1-4
CDR3: CSAPGREKLFF

V: TRBV12-3/TRBV12-4
length: 13
D: .
J: TRBJ2-7
CDR3: CASSGGPTYEQYF

V: TRBV25-1
length: 21
D: TRBD1
J: TRBJ2-6
CDR3: CASSEKSWTGAFRVGANVLTF

V: TRBV7-9
length: 12
D: .
J: TRBJ1-1
CDR3: CASSWDDAEAFF

V: TRBV10-3
length: 12
D: .
J: TRBJ2-7
CDR3: CATTTGGNEQYF

V: TRBV7-7
length: 18
D: TRBD2
J: TRBJ2-2
CDR3: CASSSLLRAGEDTGELFF

V: TRBV4-1
length: 16
D: .
J: TRBJ1-1
CDR3: CASSQAADRSNTEAFF

V: TRBV20-1
length: 13
D: .
J: TRBJ2-7
CDR3: CSAREGYTGELYF